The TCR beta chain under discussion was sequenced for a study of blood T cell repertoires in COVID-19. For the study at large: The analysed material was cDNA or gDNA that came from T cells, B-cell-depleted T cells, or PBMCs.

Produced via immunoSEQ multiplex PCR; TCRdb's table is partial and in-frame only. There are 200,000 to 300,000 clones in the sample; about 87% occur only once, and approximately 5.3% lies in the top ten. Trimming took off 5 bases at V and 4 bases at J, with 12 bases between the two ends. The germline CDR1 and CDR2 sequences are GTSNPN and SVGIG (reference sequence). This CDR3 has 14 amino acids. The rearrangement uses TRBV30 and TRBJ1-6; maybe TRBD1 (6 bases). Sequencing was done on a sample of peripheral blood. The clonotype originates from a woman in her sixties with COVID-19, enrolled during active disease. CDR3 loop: CAWDSTGYNSPLHF. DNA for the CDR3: TGTGCCTGGGATTCTACAGGGTATAATTCACCCCTCCACTTT.